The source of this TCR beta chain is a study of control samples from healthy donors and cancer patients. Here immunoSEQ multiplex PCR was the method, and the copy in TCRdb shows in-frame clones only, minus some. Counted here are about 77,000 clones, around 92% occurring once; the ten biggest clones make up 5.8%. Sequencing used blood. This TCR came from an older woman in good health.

CDR3 sequence reads: CASSFQQGLTEAFF. CDR3 nucleotide sequence: TGTGCCAGCAGTTTCCAGCAGGGACTCACTGAAGCTTTCTTT. The chain joins TRBV28 to TRBJ1-1; perhaps TRBD1 as D (5 bases). The V and J ends lost 3 bases and 4 bases respectively, with 12 bases between them. CDR1 and CDR2 (germline): MDHEN, SYDVKM. CDR3 size: 14 residues.